Listed below are T cell receptor beta chains from one sample, sequenced in a study of T cells after yellow fever vaccination. One entry per CDR3 protein results from TCRdb running MiXCR on the 5' RACE reads. This table holds about 120,000 distinct CDR3 sequences, approximately 7.1% found once. The sample consisted of CD4+ T cells sorted from PBMCs, taken about 41 days after the first yellow fever vaccination. The receptors shown here come from a man between 18 and 29 years old who received the YFV17D yellow fever vaccine. Each CDR3 is given with its conserved first and last residue. D genes are given only for firm matches. Not all rows give a size; the values are once, few, many and, for expanded clones, a class.

J,V,size,D,CDR3,DNA
TRBJ2-1,TRBV12-3/TRBV12-4,few,.,CASSSRGNHNEQFF,TGTGCCAGCAGTTCCAGGGGTAACCACAATGAGCAGTTCTTC
TRBJ2-2,TRBV6-5,many,.,CASSYSRAGELFF,TGTGCCAGCAGTTACTCCAGGGCCGGGGAGCTGTTTTTT
TRBJ2-4,TRBV5-1,many,.,CASSLVQGPRNIQYF,TGCGCCAGCAGCTTGGTGCAGGGGCCCAGAAACATTCAGTACTTC
TRBJ1-6,TRBV12-3/TRBV12-4,.,.,CASKPGQPYLNNSPLHF,TGTGCCAGCAAGCCCGGACAGCCGTATTTGAATAATTCACCCCTCCACTTT
TRBJ2-3,TRBV5-1,many,TRBD2,CASSLGVAGATDTQYF,TGCGCCAGCAGCTTGGGGGTAGCGGGAGCCACAGATACGCAGTATTTT
TRBJ2-3,TRBV5-1,many,TRBD2,CASSPGLAIPDTQYF,TGCGCCAGCAGCCCGGGACTAGCGATCCCTGATACGCAGTATTTT
TRBJ1-2,TRBV27,many,TRBD1,CASSFGDPGQSYGYTF,TGTGCCAGCAGTTTTGGGGATCCGGGACAGAGCTATGGCTACACCTTC
TRBJ2-2,TRBV7-2,.,.,CASTGGRGGELFF,TGTGCCAGCACTGGGGGGCGGGGCGGGGAGCTGTTTTTT
TRBJ1-6,TRBV7-2,many,.,CASTFTRGINSPLHF,TGTGCCAGCACCTTCACCAGGGGAATTAATTCACCCCTCCACTTT
TRBJ2-7,TRBV3-1,many,TRBD2,CASSTGTSGLYEQYF,TGTGCCAGCAGCACCGGGACTAGCGGTCTCTACGAGCAGTACTTC
TRBJ1-2,TRBV28,few,TRBD1,CASSASGTGGVYGYTF,TGTGCCAGCAGTGCCTCCGGGACAGGGGGGGTCTATGGCTACACCTTC